The sequence of this T cell receptor beta chain was determined in a study of T cells after yellow fever vaccination. In the study overall: Libraries from low-cell-number fractions were prepared with the SMART-Seq v4 Ultra Low Input RNA kit.

Study-level results: The presence of abundant clonotypes contaminating from the bulk population was possible in FACS-sorted repertoires. The booster saw the reappearance of most primary-vaccination clones (around 95% CD4, about 90% CD8).

5'RACE template switching added a universal primer site and UMIs to TCR cDNA. Using its own MiXCR run on the 5' RACE reads, TCRdb lists one record per CDR3 protein. This table holds about 340,000 distinct CDR3 sequences, around 12% found once. A remark on this clonotype: Its specificity is not known.

Per germline, CDR1 GTSNPN and CDR2 SVGIG (reference sequence). The germline V and J ends were trimmed by 1 base and 1 base, with 5 bases remaining between them. This CDR3 has 13 residues. The TCR sequence derives from a man between 18 and 29 years old who received the YFV17D yellow fever vaccine. V usage is TRBV30 and J usage is TRBJ1-5, with D tentatively TRBD1 (5 bases). The specimen comprised CD4+ T cells sorted from PBMCs, sampled 15 days after the yellow fever booster vaccination. CDR3 sequence: CAWSGQSNQPQHF. CDR3 in DNA: TGTGCCTGGAGTGGACAGAGCAATCAGCCCCAGCATTTT.